This entry lists 22 T cell receptor beta chains sequenced from one sample in a study of T cell responses to AZD1222 COVID-19 vaccine. Profiling relied on immunoSEQ multiplex PCR, and the TCRdb table lists in-frame clones only, not all of them. The repertoire holds 130,000 to 150,000 clones, with about 93% as singletons. Source: peripheral blood, taken on day 0 of AZD1222 vaccination. The receptors were gathered from an adult in good health.

This sequence joins TRBV13 and TRBJ2-1; 9 bases line up with TRBD2. V was clipped by 4 bases and J by 7 bases; unmatched bases: 11. CDR3 length: 16 amino acids. Germline CDR1 reads PRHDT; CDR2 reads FYEKMQ (reference sequence). In nucleotides, the CDR3 is TGTGCCAGCAGCTCCCCCGGGGGCGGGAGGGCGAATGAGCAGTTCTTC. Its translation: CASSSPGGGRANEQFF.

The chain employs TRBV18 and TRBJ1-3, with D unclear. CDR3 length: 14 residues. Germline V CDR1 and CDR2: KGHSH, LQKENI. The V gene lost 0 bases and the J gene lost 4 bases, with 7 bases spanning the gap. The CDR3 sequence is CASSPPVGGNTIYF. The DNA of the CDR3 is TGTGCCAGCTCACCACCGGTAGGGGGAAACACCATATATTTT.

This clone was picked up a small number of times. The V and J genes are TRBV24-1 and TRBJ1-5; D is ambiguous. The CDR3 is 14 amino acids. V was trimmed by 3 bases and J by 3 bases, leaving 8 bases between them. CDR1 is KGHDR and CDR2 is SFDVKD in the germline V gene. The CDR3 nucleotides read TGTGCCACCAGTGATCGGCAGTTCAATCAGCCCCAGCATTTT. Protein: CATSDRQFNQPQHF.

CDR3 loop: CASSGTGGGSANEKLFF. In DNA form, the CDR3 reads TGTGCCAGCAGTGGGACAGGGGGCGGATCGGCTAATGAAAAACTGTTTTTT. The genes are TRBV6-1 and TRBJ1-4; 11 bases are a match to TRBD1. This CDR3 spans 17 amino acids. With V trimmed by 4 bases and J by 3 bases, 7 bases remained unmatched. Germline values: CDR1 MNHNS, CDR2 SASEGT.

J is TRBJ2-3 and V is TRBV11-3; no reliable D call. The length of the CDR3 is 10 residues. Per germline, CDR1 SGHNT and CDR2 YENEEA. The V gene lost 9 bases and the J gene lost 0 bases, with 1 base spanning the gap. In nucleotides, the CDR3 is TGTGCCAGAAGCACAGATACGCAGTATTTT. This translates into CARSTDTQYF.

The chain combines TRBV7-3 with TRBJ1-5, with D possibly being TRBD1 (6 bases). V was clipped by 3 bases and J by 16 bases, with 7 bases between them. The CDR3 is made up of 9 amino acids. The germline gives CDR1 SGHTA, CDR2 FQGTGA. CDR3 bases: TGTGCCAGCAGCTTGGGACATCATTTT. Its translation is CASSLGHHF.

The V and J genes are TRBV7-8 and TRBJ1-1; D may be TRBD1 (5 bases). This CDR3 region has 14 residues. V dropped 2 bases and J dropped 3 bases, with 10 bases sitting between them. The V gene's germline CDR1 is SGHVS and CDR2 FQNEAQ. The DNA for the CDR3 is TGTGCCAGCAGCTTAATAGGGACTGACACTGAAGCTTTCTTT. This sequence encodes CASSLIGTDTEAFF.

The chain employs TRBV18 and TRBJ1-2; D remains ambiguous. Germline V gene data show CDR1 as KGHSH and CDR2 as LQKENI. CDR3 length: 14 amino acids. With 0 bases removed from V and 6 bases from J, the gap between germline ends came to 11 bases. DNA of the CDR3: TGTGCCAGCTCACCACCGGGGTTGAGAGATGGCTACACCTTC. Amino acids: CASSPPGLRDGYTF.

The V call is TRBV5-1, the J call TRBJ1-4; D remains ambiguous. The CDR3 contains 14 residues. The germline gives CDR1 SGHRS, CDR2 YFSETQ. V lost 0 bases and J lost 5, with 8 bases in between. The CDR3 region is CASSLEPQNEKLFF. In DNA, the CDR3 is TGCGCCAGCAGCTTGGAACCACAGAATGAAAAACTGTTTTTT.

The rearrangement links TRBV6-6 to TRBJ1-5, with 10 positions matching TRBD1. The trim removed 6 bases at V and 0 bases at J, leaving 14 bases unmatched. The CDR3 has 19 residues. CDR1 is MNHNY, CDR2 SVGAGI, per germline (reference sequence). The CDR3 DNA reads as TGTGCCAGCAGACGACAGGGGACAGGGGCCGCGTTTAGCAATCAGCCCCAGCATTTT. Residues: CASRRQGTGAAFSNQPQHF.

The chain recombines TRBV27 with TRBJ2-7; D gene unclear. This CDR3 has 16 residues. The germline CDR1 and CDR2 sequences are MNHEY and SMNVEV (reference sequence). Trimming removed 5 bases at V and 2 bases at J, with 19 bases between. CDR3 nucleotide sequence: TGTGCCAGCAGTCCCCTGACGAGGAGCCCCACCTACGAGCAGTACTTC. It codes for CASSPLTRSPTYEQYF.

The chain links TRBV19 to TRBJ2-2, with TRBD2 matching over 8 bases. The J segment lost 5 bases and the V segment lost 7 bases, leaving 15 bases of the junction unmatched. CDR1 is LNHDA and CDR2 is SQIVND in the germline V gene (reference sequence). The CDR3 has 17 residues. CDR3 in amino acids: CASNPRGSGRGTGELFF. CDR3 DNA sequence: TGTGCCAGTAATCCTCGGGGGAGCGGGAGAGGGACCGGGGAGCTGTTTTTT. The full variable domain, completed using reference TRBV19 and TRBJ2-2, is DGGITQSPKYLFRKEGQNVTLSCEQNLNHDAMYWYRQDPGQGLRLIYYSQIVNDFQKGDIAEGYSVSREKKESFPLTVTSAQKNPTAFYLCASNPRGSGRGTGELFFGEGSRLTVL.

This clone was recorded once. This chain uses TRBV5-5 with TRBJ2-3; 11 nucleotides line up with TRBD2. Germline CDR1 is SGHKS and CDR2 is YYEKEE (reference sequence). This CDR3 is 16 amino acids long. V shed 3 bases, J shed 2 bases, and the junction held 5 bases outside the gene matches. CDR3: CASSWTSGPATDTQYF. The DNA for the CDR3 is TGTGCCAGCAGCTGGACTAGCGGGCCAGCCACAGATACGCAGTATTTT. Full variable domain (remainder filled in from reference TRBV5-5 and TRBJ2-3): DAGVTQSPTHLIKTRGQQVTLRCSPISGHKSVSWYQQVLGQGPQFIFQYYEKEERGRGNFPDRFSARQFPNYSSELNVNALLLGDSALYLCASSWTSGPATDTQYFGPGTRLTVL.

The chain employs TRBV5-3 and TRBJ1-5; 8 bases align to TRBD1. TRBV5-3 is annotated as an ORF whose role is uncertain. This CDR3 contains 15 residues. The trim removed 4 bases at V and 5 bases at J, leaving 8 bases unmatched. The CDR3: CARSNPQGAHQPQHF. The DNA of the CDR3 is TGTGCCAGAAGCAATCCCCAGGGGGCCCATCAGCCCCAGCATTTT.

The genes are TRBV10-2 and TRBJ1-4, with a possible D match to TRBD1 (5 bases). From germline, CDR1 is WSHSY and CDR2 SAAADI. The CDR3 covers 14 residues. With 8 bases removed from V and 4 bases from J, the gap between germline ends came to 14 bases. The CDR3 loop is CASGPGLVNEKLFF. CDR3 in DNA: TGCGCCAGCGGTCCGGGGCTTGTTAATGAAAAACTGTTTTTT.

The chain joins TRBV5-1 to TRBJ1-5, with D perhaps TRBD1 (5 bases). The CDR3 loop spans 14 amino acids. With 0 bases removed from V and 5 bases from J, the gap between germline ends came to 9 bases. CDR1 SGHRS and CDR2 YFSETQ come from the germline V gene. The CDR3 region has the DNA TGCGCCAGCAGCTTGGGGCAGGGTGATCAGCCCCAGCATTTT. Its protein is CASSLGQGDQPQHF.

This chain joins TRBV15 and TRBJ1-1; 9 bases line up with TRBD1. The germline V gene has CDR1 LNHNV and CDR2 YYDKDF (reference sequence). The CDR3 has 18 amino acids. V lost 3 bases to trimming and J lost 0 bases; unmatched junction nucleotides: 11. In nucleotides, the CDR3 is TGTGCCACCAGCAGGACAACAGGGGGCGCCCACATGAACACTGAAGCTTTCTTT. Translation: CATSRTTGGAHMNTEAFF.

The genes are TRBV3-1 (or the pseudogene TRBV3-2) and TRBJ1-3, with 7 bases matching TRBD1. CDR1 and CDR2 (germline): LGHDT, YNNKEL (reference sequence). The CDR3 loop spans 15 amino acids. V lost 4 bases, J lost 12 bases, and 15 bases stayed unmatched. The CDR3 sequence is CASSPTTTGEVSIYF. The CDR3 DNA reads as TGTGCCAGCAGCCCCACGACTACAGGGGAGGTTAGCATATATTTT.

V is TRBV27 and J is TRBJ2-1, with unresolved D. V dropped 0 bases and J dropped 4 bases, with 4 bases sitting between them. Germline assignment: CDR1 MNHEY and CDR2 SMNVEV (reference sequence). This CDR3 region has 13 residues. The CDR3 spells CASSLSRYNEQFF. The CDR3, as DNA: TGTGCCAGCAGTTTATCGAGGTACAATGAGCAGTTCTTC.

This sequence joins TRBV6-5 and TRBJ2-7, with TRBD1 identical over 7 bases. Germline assignment: CDR1 MNHEY and CDR2 SVGAGI. The CDR3 consists of 15 residues. With 8 bases clipped from V and 3 bases from J, the junction kept 13 bases outside the gene matches. In nucleotides, the CDR3 is TGTGCCAGCCGTATCCCGGGACAGAGCGGCTACGAGCAGTACTTC. It translates to CASRIPGQSGYEQYF.

This chain joins TRBV5-1 and TRBJ1-1; tentatively, D is TRBD1 (6 bases). The CDR3 has 18 amino acids. Trimming took off 3 bases at V and 5 bases at J, with 26 bases between the two ends. Germline lookup yields CDR1 SGHRS and CDR2 YFSETQ. The CDR3 region is CASSWAGGAGFGRTEAFF. CDR3 bases: TGCGCCAGCAGCTGGGCGGGGGGCGCGGGATTTGGAAGGACTGAAGCTTTCTTT.

This sequence joins TRBV18 and TRBJ1-3, with D unclear. Looked up from germline, CDR1 is KGHSH and CDR2 is LQKENI. The CDR3 spans 14 residues. V gave up 3 bases and J gave up 7 bases, with 13 bases separating them. The CDR3, as DNA: TGTGCCAGCTCACCTATCGATACCCACAACACCATATATTTT. Its protein is CASSPIDTHNTIYF.